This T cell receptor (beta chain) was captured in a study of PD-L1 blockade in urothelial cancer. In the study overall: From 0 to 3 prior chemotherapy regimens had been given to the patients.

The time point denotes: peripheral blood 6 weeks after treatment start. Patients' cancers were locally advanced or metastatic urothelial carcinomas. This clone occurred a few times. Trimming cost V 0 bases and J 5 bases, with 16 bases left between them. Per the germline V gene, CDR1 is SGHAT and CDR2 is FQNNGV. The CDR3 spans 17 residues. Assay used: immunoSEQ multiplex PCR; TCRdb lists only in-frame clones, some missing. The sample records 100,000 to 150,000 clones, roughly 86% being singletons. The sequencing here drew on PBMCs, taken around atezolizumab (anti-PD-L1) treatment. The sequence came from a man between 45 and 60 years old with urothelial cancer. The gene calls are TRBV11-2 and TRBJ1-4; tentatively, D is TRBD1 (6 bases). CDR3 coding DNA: TGTGCCAGCAGCTTAGATCGTAGGGACACAAGAAATGAAAAACTGTTTTTT. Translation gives CASSLDRRDTRNEKLFF.